The 10 T cell receptor beta chains in this list originate from one sample, sequenced in a study of human T cells and chemical hapten exposure. TCRdb itself ran the RACE reads through MiXCR, one entry per CDR3 protein. The sample comprises 45,000 or so distinct CDR3 sequences, roughly 4.2% of which are singletons, and under 6.5% rests with the top ten. The time point was: healthy volunteer bleed at 2 weeks. Unfractionated whole blood yielded total RNA. Material: whole blood. These receptor sequences come from a human donor in good health. Some clones in this sample may be carry-over from other donors' samples.

This clonotype was counted at least ten times. The CDR3 spells CASSPSGRDYEQYF. The DNA for the CDR3 is TGTGCCAGCTCACCAAGCGGGAGAGACTACGAGCAGTACTTC. This rearrangement joins TRBV18 to TRBJ2-7; 8 bases map to TRBD2. The V gene end was trimmed by 2 bases and the J gene end by 3 bases; junction bases not matched to a gene: 3. Germline V lookup: CDR1 KGHSH, CDR2 LQKENI. The CDR3 runs 14 residues.

This clonotype was seen more than once but under ten times. J is TRBJ2-1 and V is TRBV24-1, with D unclear. Trimming removed 2 bases from V and 12 bases from J, with 7 bases in between. Per germline, CDR1 KGHDR and CDR2 SFDVKD. The CDR3 is 11 residues long. CDR3 in amino acids: CATSDSVGQFF. CDR3 coding DNA: TGTGCCACCAGTGATTCAGTTGGGCAGTTCTTC.

This chain joins TRBV6-5 and TRBJ2-3, with 7 positions matching TRBD1. Germline CDR1 is MNHEY and CDR2 is SVGAGI. V gave up 6 bases and J gave up 4 bases; unmatched junction bases: 10. This CDR3 region has 15 residues. The chain's CDR3 is CASSLQGNWADTQYF. The CDR3 coding sequence is TGTGCCAGCAGCCTACAGGGGAATTGGGCAGATACGCAGTATTTT.

This clonotype turned up a few times. The genes are TRBV6-2 or TRBV6-3 and TRBJ2-7; TRBD2 matches 7 bases. CDR1 is MNHEY, CDR2 SVGEGT, per germline. CDR3 size: 15 residues. The V and J ends lost 2 bases and 5 bases, in that order; junction bases with no gene match: 9. The chain's CDR3 is CASSYTTVAGDEQYF. DNA of the CDR3: TGTGCCAGCAGTTACACAACAGTTGCGGGGGACGAGCAGTACTTC.

At least ten counts were recorded for this clonotype. The chain has TRBV28 and TRBJ1-4; no reliable D call. V lost 2 bases and J lost 4, with 8 bases in between. Per the germline V gene, CDR1 is MDHEN and CDR2 is SYDVKM. The CDR3 contains 14 residues. The CDR3 reads CASSLQTVNEKLFF. The CDR3 DNA reads as TGTGCCAGCAGTTTACAGACCGTTAATGAAAAACTGTTTTTT. The full variable domain, its missing parts supplied by reference TRBV28 and TRBJ1-4, is DVKVTQSSRYLVKRTGEKVFLECVQDMDHENMFWYRQDPGLGLRLIYFSYDVKMKEKGDIPEGYSVSREKKERFSLILESASTNQTSMYLCASSLQTVNEKLFFGSGTQLSVL.

The chain combines TRBV6-5 with TRBJ1-2; no clear D. The germline V gene encodes CDR1 MNHEY and CDR2 SVGAGI. V gave up 6 bases and J gave up 3 bases, with 32 bases separating them. This CDR3 has 20 residues. DNA for the CDR3: TGTGCCAGCAGCCGAGCGCGAGGCCCCGAGCCGCGAGGAGCGGACTATGGCTACACCTTC. It codes for CASSRARGPEPRGADYGYTF.

This clonotype was seen at least ten times. The rearrangement links TRBV7-8 to TRBJ2-3; 10 positions match TRBD2. CDR1 is SGHVS and CDR2 is FQNEAQ in the germline V gene. This CDR3 has 17 residues. J gave up 6 bases and V 2 bases, and 11 bases lay outside the gene matches. The CDR3 coding sequence is TGTGCCAGCAGCTTAAGGGCCAGCGGGAGGGCCGAGGATACGCAGTATTTT. Amino acid sequence: CASSLRASGRAEDTQYF.

At least ten counts were recorded for this clonotype. V and J are TRBV19 and TRBJ2-2, with unresolved D. The CDR3 loop spans 14 amino acids. V dropped 7 bases and J dropped 0 bases, with 9 bases sitting between them. Germline V gene data show CDR1 as LNHDA and CDR2 as SQIVND (reference sequence). CDR3 DNA sequence: TGTGCCAGTAAAATTGTGGCGAACACCGGGGAGCTGTTTTTT. Amino acids: CASKIVANTGELFF.

The sample holds a few counts of this clonotype. The chain is built from TRBV4-1 and TRBJ2-7; 8 nucleotides agree with TRBD1. The CDR3 totals 16 residues. Germline CDR1 is MGHRA and CDR2 is YSYEKL. V shed 3 bases and J 1 base; nucleotides not matched to a gene: 8. CDR3 sequence (DNA): TGCGCCAGCAGCCAGGCAACAGGGGGACAGTCCTACGAGCAGTACTTC. It codes for CASSQATGGQSYEQYF.

This clonotype was detected a few times. The V and J genes are TRBV6-6 and TRBJ1-1; possibly TRBD1 for D (5 bases). Trimming took off 0 bases at V and 4 bases at J, with 9 bases between the two ends. Germline V gene lookup returns CDR1 MNHNY and CDR2 SVGAGI (reference sequence). The CDR3 sequence is 14 residues long. The CDR3, as DNA: TGTGCCAGCAGTTACTCGGGGGAGAGCACTGAAGCTTTCTTT. This codes for CASSYSGESTEAFF.